The sequence of this T cell receptor beta chain was determined in a study of beta chain features in type 1 diabetes. The study's findings and limits: Across patients, naive, central memory and Treg TCRB repertoires exhibited apparently greater similarity than was observed across healthy donors. When Type 1 diabetes patients were examined, their TCRB CDR3s proved moderately but significantly shorter in all four CD4+ subsets. PCR might pick shorter templates more often, in the same way for patients and controls.

Expressed TCRB transcripts were sequenced because the isolated RNA had all been reverse transcribed beforehand. TCRdb's table, derived via immunoSEQ multiplex PCR, lists solely in-frame clones and lacks some. The table has 970,000 or so clones, 17% seen once. V dropped 5 bases and J dropped 2 bases, with 12 bases sitting between them. This CDR3 is built from 14 residues. The germline CDR1 and CDR2 sequences are LNHDA and SQIVND (reference sequence). This clone was seen a few times. Antigen unknown. The TCR was taken from a woman younger than 35 in good health. This sequence joins TRBV19 and TRBJ2-5; D perhaps matches TRBD1 (5 bases). The sample was naive CD4+ T cells from blood. This CDR3 reads CASSPNRIQETQYF. The CDR3 DNA follows: TGTGCCAGTAGTCCCAACAGGATTCAAGAGACCCAGTACTTC.